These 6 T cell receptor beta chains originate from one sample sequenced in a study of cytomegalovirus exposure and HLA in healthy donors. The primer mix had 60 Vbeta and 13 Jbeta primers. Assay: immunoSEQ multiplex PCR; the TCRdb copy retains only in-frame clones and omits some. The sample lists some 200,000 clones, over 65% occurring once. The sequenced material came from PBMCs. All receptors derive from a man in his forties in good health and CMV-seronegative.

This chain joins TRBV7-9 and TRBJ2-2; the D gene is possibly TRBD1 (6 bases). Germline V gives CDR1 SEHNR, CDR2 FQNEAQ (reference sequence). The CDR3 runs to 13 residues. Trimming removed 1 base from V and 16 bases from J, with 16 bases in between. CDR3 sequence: CASSLEGETPRFF. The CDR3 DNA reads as TGTGCCAGCAGCTTAGAGGGGGAGACCCCAAGGTTTTTT.

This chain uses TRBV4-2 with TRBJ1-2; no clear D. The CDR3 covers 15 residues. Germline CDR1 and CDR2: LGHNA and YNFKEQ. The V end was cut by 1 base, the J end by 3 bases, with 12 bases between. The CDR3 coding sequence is TGTGCCAGCAGCCAAGTGAACAGTATGGACTATGGCTACACCTTC. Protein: CASSQVNSMDYGYTF.

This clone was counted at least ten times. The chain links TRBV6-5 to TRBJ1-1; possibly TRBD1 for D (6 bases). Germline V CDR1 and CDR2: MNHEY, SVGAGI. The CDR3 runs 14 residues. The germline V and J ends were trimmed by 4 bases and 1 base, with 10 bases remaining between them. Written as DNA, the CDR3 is TGTGCCAGCAGTTTTCTGACAGGGAACACTGAAGCTTTCTTT. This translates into CASSFLTGNTEAFF.

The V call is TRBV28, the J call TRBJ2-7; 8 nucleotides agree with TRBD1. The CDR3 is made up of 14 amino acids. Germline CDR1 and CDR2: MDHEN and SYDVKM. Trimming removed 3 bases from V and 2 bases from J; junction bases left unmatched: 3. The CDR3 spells CASSFPGQAYEQYF. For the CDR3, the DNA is TGTGCCAGCAGTTTCCCGGGACAGGCCTACGAGCAGTACTTC.

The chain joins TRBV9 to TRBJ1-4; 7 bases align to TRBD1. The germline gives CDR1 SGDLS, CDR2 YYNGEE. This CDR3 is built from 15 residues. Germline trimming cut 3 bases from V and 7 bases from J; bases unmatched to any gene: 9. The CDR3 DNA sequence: TGTGCCAGCAGCGCGGAGGGGAGGACAGGTGAAAAACTGTTTTTT. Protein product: CASSAEGRTGEKLFF.

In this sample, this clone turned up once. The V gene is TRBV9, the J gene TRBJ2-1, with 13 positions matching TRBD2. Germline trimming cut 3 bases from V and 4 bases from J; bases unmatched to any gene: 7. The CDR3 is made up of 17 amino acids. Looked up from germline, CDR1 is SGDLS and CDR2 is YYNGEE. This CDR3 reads CASSGTSGGALYNEQFF. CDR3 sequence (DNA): TGTGCCAGCAGCGGGACTAGCGGGGGAGCTCTTTACAATGAGCAGTTCTTC.